The rows below give T cell receptor beta chains drawn from one sample of a study of neoadjuvant nivolumab and ipilimumab in lung cancer. The repertoire was sequenced with immunoSEQ multiplex PCR; TCRdb's copy has only in-frame clones and lacks some. This sample carries tens of thousands of clones, roughly 89% of them seen once, and the ten largest clones take 2.5% to 3.5%. This material consisted of peripheral blood, taken before neoadjuvant nivolumab, alone or with ipilimumab. Every receptor here comes from an adult with non-small cell lung cancer. Both conserved end residues are part of each CDR3. D genes are given only for firm matches. Size is stated for part of the rows, as once, few or many counts, or as a class when the clone is expanded.

>TRBJ1-2|TRBD1|15|TRBV7-8|once
TGTGCCAGCAGCTTAGCTGGGACAGGGAACTATGGCTACACCTTC
CASSLAGTGNYGYTF
>TRBJ2-7|TRBD1|13|TRBV10-3|NA
TGTGCCATCAGTGGAGGACAGGGCTACGAGCAGTACTTC
CAISGGQGYEQYF
>TRBJ1-1|TRBD1|16|TRBV28|few
TGTGCCAGCACCTTCTGGGGACAGGGGGCGCCCACTGAAGCTTTCTTT
CASTFWGQGAPTEAFF
>TRBJ2-1|TRBD1|17|TRBV7-2|NA
TGTGCCAGCAGCCCACTCCGCGACAGGGATTATTTTAATGAGCAGTTCTTC
CASSPLRDRDYFNEQFF
>TRBJ1-2|NA|12|TRBV6-1|few
TGTGCCAGCAGTGGAAGCAGCTATGGCTACACCTTC
CASSGSSYGYTF
>TRBJ2-2|TRBD2|15|TRBV30|NA
TGTGCCTGGAGCAATAAGGGACTAGCCGGCGGGGAGCTGTTTTTT
CAWSNKGLAGGELFF
>TRBJ2-7|TRBD1|15|TRBV10-3|NA
TGTGCCATCAGCCTAAGGACAGGGGGTTCTGGTGAGCAGTACTTC
CAISLRTGGSGEQYF
>TRBJ2-7|TRBD2|16|TRBV9|NA
TGTGCCAGCAGCGTAGGGGCCGGGACTACCCCCTACGAGCAGTACTTC
CASSVGAGTTPYEQYF
>TRBJ2-3|TRBD2|15|TRBV6-6|NA
TGTGCCAGCAGGCGACTAGCGGGAGGGGCAGATACGCAGTATTTT
CASRRLAGGADTQYF
>TRBJ2-5|TRBD2|17|TRBV5-6|NA
TGTGCCAGCAGCTTGGAGCGGGCGGGAGATATCGCAGAGACCCAGTACTTC
CASSLERAGDIAETQYF
>TRBJ2-2|NA|15|TRBV6-5|NA
TGTGCCAGCAGTTACCGAGAAAGTAACACCGGGGAGCTGTTTTTT
CASSYRESNTGELFF
>TRBJ2-7|NA|12|TRBV2|NA
TGTGCCAGCCGGGACTTCACCTACGAGCAGTACTTC
CASRDFTYEQYF
>TRBJ2-5|TRBD1|16|TRBV10-2|NA
TGCGCCAGCAGGGAATATTCGACAGGGGGCCGGGAGACCCAGTACTTC
CASREYSTGGRETQYF
>TRBJ1-2|NA|18|TRBV15|NA
TGTGCCACCAGCAGAGATGTCCCGCGCTTCGGTCAGCCTTATGGCTACACCTTC
CATSRDVPRFGQPYGYTF
>TRBJ1-1|NA|14|TRBV7-9|NA
TGTGCCAGCAGCTTAGCGACGGCTAACACTGAAGCTTTCTTT
CASSLATANTEAFF
>TRBJ2-1|NA|13|TRBV2|NA
TGTGCCAGCAGTGCAAGCCGAAACAATGAGCAGTTCTTC
CASSASRNNEQFF
>TRBJ2-2|NA|12|TRBV29-1|NA
TGCAGCGTGCTGAAAAACACCGGGGAGCTGTTTTTT
CSVLKNTGELFF
>TRBJ2-2|NA|15|TRBV7-8|NA
TGTGCCAGCAGCTTAGCGACCAGGAACACCGGGGAGCTGTTTTTT
CASSLATRNTGELFF
>TRBJ2-2|TRBD2|16|TRBV11-3|NA
TGTGCCAGCAGCCGACTAGCGGGCCTGAACACCGGGGAGCTGTTTTTT
CASSRLAGLNTGELFF
>TRBJ2-3|NA|12|TRBV5-1|NA
TGCGCCAGCAGGTTAGGCACAGATACGCAGTATTTT
CASRLGTDTQYF
>TRBJ2-5|TRBD1|16|TRBV5-1|NA
TGCGCCAGCAGCTTGGGGGATAGACAGGGCCGGGAGACCCAGTACTTC
CASSLGDRQGRETQYF
>TRBJ2-2|NA|13|TRBV19|NA
TGTGCCAGTAGAACAGGTAGCACCGGGGAGCTGTTTTTT
CASRTGSTGELFF
>TRBJ2-2|TRBD2|17|TRBV9|NA
TGTGCCAGCAGCGCCCCCGGGGTGGGGGGGACCACCGGGGAGCTGTTTTTT
CASSAPGVGGTTGELFF
>TRBJ2-1|NA|11|TRBV7-9|NA
TGTGCCAGCAGCATACGAGCTGAGCAGTTCTTC
CASSIRAEQFF
>TRBJ2-5|TRBD1|17|TRBV7-2|NA
TGTGCCAGCAGCTTAGTCGTCCAGACAGGGTCCGGTGAGACCCAGTACTTC
CASSLVVQTGSGETQYF